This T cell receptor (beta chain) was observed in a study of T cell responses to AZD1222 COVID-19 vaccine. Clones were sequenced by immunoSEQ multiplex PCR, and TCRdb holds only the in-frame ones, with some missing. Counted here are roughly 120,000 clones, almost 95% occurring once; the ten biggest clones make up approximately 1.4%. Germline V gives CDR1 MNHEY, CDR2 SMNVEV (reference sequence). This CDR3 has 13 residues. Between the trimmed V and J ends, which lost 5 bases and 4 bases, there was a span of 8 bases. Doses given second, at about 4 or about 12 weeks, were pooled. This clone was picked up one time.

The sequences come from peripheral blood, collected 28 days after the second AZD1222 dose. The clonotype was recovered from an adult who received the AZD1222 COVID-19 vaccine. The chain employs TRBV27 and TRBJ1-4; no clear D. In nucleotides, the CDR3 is TGTGCCAGCAGTAGAGCCTATAATGAAAAACTGTTTTTT. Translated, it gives CASSRAYNEKLFF.